The clone carrying this TCR beta chain was observed a few times. These data come from a study of T cell clones after liver transplantation. Study-level information: Samples came pre-transplant, pre-randomization before withdrawal, and post-randomization after withdrawal ended.

The repertoire was sequenced with immunoSEQ multiplex PCR; TCRdb's copy has only in-frame clones and lacks some. The table records roughly 74,000 clones, about four fifths of them present only once. Germline CDR1 SEHNR, CDR2 FQNEAQ (reference sequence). The ends were cut back, 1 base at V and 7 bases at J, with 10 bases in the middle. This CDR3 spans 13 amino acids. The sequence derives from a human donor who received a liver transplant. The specimen was CD4+ T cells from blood, collected before liver transplant. The V gene is TRBV7-9, the J gene TRBJ1-2; D ambiguous. As DNA, the CDR3 is TGTGCCAGCAGCTTAGGTCAGTTACCTGGCTACACCTTC. Protein sequence: CASSLGQLPGYTF.